These 23 T cell receptor beta chains were sequenced from one sample in a study of OX40 agonist ivuxolimab in advanced cancers. Using immunoSEQ multiplex PCR, the repertoire was profiled, and TCRdb retains in-frame clones only, with some absent. Among nearly 70,000 clones listed, more than 80% were seen once. This specimen was CD4+ or CD8+ T cells sorted from blood, taken in a trial of the OX40 agonist ivuxolimab. These receptors originate from an adult with an advanced solid tumor such as melanoma, head and neck, liver or kidney cancer.

The CDR3 nucleotides are TGTGCCAGCAGCTTACGGGACAGGGCTGGAAACACCATATATTTT. As protein: CASSLRDRAGNTIYF. The chain couples TRBV5-8 to TRBJ1-3; 9 bases agree with TRBD1. Germline V lookup: CDR1 SGHTS, CDR2 YDEGEE. The CDR3 covers 15 residues. V dropped 2 bases and J dropped 2; count of bases not matched to a gene: 2.

The CDR3 region has the DNA TGCGCCAGCAGCTTGAAAGAGACCCAGTACTTC. Its translation is CASSLKETQYF. The chain carries TRBV5-1 and TRBJ2-5, with unresolved D. The germline V and J ends were trimmed by 1 base and 3 bases, with 1 base remaining between them. Germline CDR1 SGHRS, CDR2 YFSETQ. There are 11 residues in the CDR3. The variable domain in full, with the rest retrieved from reference TRBV5-1 and TRBJ2-5, is KAGVTQTPRYLIKTRGQQVTLSCSPISGHRSVSWYQQTPGQGLQFLFEYFSETQRNKGNFPGRFSGRQFSNSRSEMNVSTLELGDSALYLCASSLKETQYFGPGTRLLVL.

This chain uses TRBV18 with TRBJ2-3; weak D call: TRBD1 (6 bases). Germline V lookup: CDR1 KGHSH, CDR2 LQKENI. The CDR3 loop spans 12 amino acids. Trimming shortened V by 2 bases and J by 10 bases, and 10 bases separated the two germline ends. CDR3 region: CASSPSRGSQYF. The CDR3 region has the DNA TGTGCCAGCTCACCATCCAGGGGTTCGCAGTATTTT.

The genes are TRBV6-5 and TRBJ1-6; D uncertain. The V and J ends lost 4 bases and 10 bases respectively, with 14 bases between them. Per the germline V gene, CDR1 is MNHEY and CDR2 is SVGAGI. This CDR3 is built from 14 residues. CDR3 nucleotide sequence: TGTGCCAGCAGTTTTCTCTCCCTGGACTCACCCCTCCACTTT. Encoded protein: CASSFLSLDSPLHF.

The CDR3 loop is CSVGGQPQHF. CDR3 coding DNA: TGCAGCGTTGGAGGTCAGCCCCAGCATTTT. The chain joins TRBV29-1 to TRBJ1-5, with unresolved D. Germline values: CDR1 SQVTM, CDR2 ANQGSEA. The V and J ends lost 4 bases and 6 bases respectively, with 4 bases between them. The CDR3 is made up of 10 amino acids. Filled out from reference TRBV29-1 and TRBJ1-5, the complete variable domain reads SAVISQKPSRDICQRGTSLTIQCQVDSQVTMMFWYRQQPGQSLTLIATANQGSEATYESGFVIDKFPISRPNLTFSTLTVSNMSPEDSSIYLCSVGGQPQHFGDGTRLSIL.

This chain links TRBV9 with TRBJ2-3; D remains ambiguous. Trimming took 1 base from V and 2 from J, leaving 11 bases between them. CDR1 is SGDLS, CDR2 YYNGEE, per germline. The CDR3 is 15 residues long. For the CDR3, the DNA is TGTGCCAGCAGCGTAAAGGCAGCAGCCACAGATACGCAGTATTTT. It encodes CASSVKAAATDTQYF. The full variable domain, its missing parts supplied by reference TRBV9 and TRBJ2-3, is DSGVTQTPKHLITATGQRVTLRCSPRSGDLSVYWYQQSLDQGLQFLIQYYNGEERAKGNILERFSAQQFPDLHSELNLSSLELGDSALYFCASSVKAAATDTQYFGPGTRLTVL.

The table lists this clone with a count of one. This rearrangement joins TRBV5-4 to TRBJ1-2, with 8 bases matching TRBD1. Germline CDR1 reads SGHNT; CDR2 reads YYREEE (reference sequence). Trimming at V came to 3 bases and at J to 0 bases, leaving 4 bases not matched to a gene. There are 15 residues in the CDR3. CDR3 in amino acids: CASSSGGETNYGYTF. The CDR3 DNA sequence: TGTGCCAGCAGCTCAGGGGGCGAGACTAACTATGGCTACACCTTC.

There are a few counts of this clone. The chain uses TRBV18 and TRBJ1-1; D not resolved. Germline assignment: CDR1 KGHSH and CDR2 LQKENI. V shed 1 base and J shed 3 bases, with 3 bases lying between them. The CDR3 totals 12 residues. CDR3 nucleotide sequence: TGTGCCAGCTCACCACAACACACTGAAGCTTTCTTT. Its translation is CASSPQHTEAFF.

V is TRBV7-3 and J is TRBJ2-3; possibly TRBD1 for D (5 bases). Trimming left V 3 bases short and J 2 bases short, with 12 bases between. The germline CDR1 and CDR2 sequences are SGHTA and FQGTGA. The CDR3 has 15 amino acids. The CDR3 DNA reads as TGTGCCAGCAGCTTGCGCAGGGCTAACACAGATACGCAGTATTTT. Translating it yields CASSLRRANTDTQYF.

The rearrangement links TRBV30 to TRBJ2-2; no clear D gene. From germline, CDR1 is GTSNPN and CDR2 SVGIG (reference sequence). Deletions cut 0 bases from V and 1 base from J, with 9 bases between. CDR3 length equals 15 residues. The chain's CDR3 is CAWSVLQMNTGELFF. In DNA form, the CDR3 reads TGTGCCTGGAGTGTACTCCAAATGAACACCGGGGAGCTGTTTTTT.

This clone was picked up one time. This sequence joins TRBV2 and TRBJ1-1, with 10 bases fitting TRBD1. The CDR3 extends over 14 amino acids. Germline V gene sequence: CDR1 SNHLY, CDR2 FYNNEI. Trimming at V came to 6 bases and at J to 3 bases, leaving 4 bases not matched to a gene. The CDR3 nucleotides read TGTGCCAGCAGGATGGACAGGGGGGACACTGAAGCTTTCTTT. Its translation is CASRMDRGDTEAFF.

The rearrangement links TRBV5-1 to TRBJ1-1; D may be TRBD1 (6 bases). Trimming shortened V by 2 bases and J by 1 base, and 9 bases separated the two germline ends. The CDR3 totals 14 residues. CDR1 is SGHRS, CDR2 YFSETQ, per germline. The CDR3 nucleotides read TGCGCCAGCAGCTTATCAGGGGAGAACACTGAAGCTTTCTTT. Its protein product is CASSLSGENTEAFF.

The chain links TRBV6-1 to TRBJ2-3, with D hard to call. This CDR3 contains 15 residues. Trimming shortened V by 7 bases and J by 4 bases, and 18 bases separated the two germline ends. The germline gives CDR1 MNHNS, CDR2 SASEGT. For the CDR3, the DNA is TGTGCCAGCACCCCTACAACCTTTAGGGCAGATACGCAGTATTTT. As protein: CASTPTTFRADTQYF.

V and J are TRBV11-3 and TRBJ2-3; D may match TRBD1 or TRBD2 (5 bases each). The ends were cut back, 1 base at V and 2 bases at J, with 10 bases in the middle. Germline CDR1 reads SGHNT; CDR2 reads YENEEA. CDR3 length equals 15 residues. The CDR3 spells CASSLAGRVTDTQYF. The CDR3 bases are TGTGCCAGCAGCTTAGCGGGGCGGGTCACAGATACGCAGTATTTT.

This clone was observed a few times. The chain employs TRBV19 and TRBJ1-5; no definite D call. The CDR3 runs to 15 residues. The germline CDR1 and CDR2 sequences are LNHDA and SQIVND (reference sequence). The ends were cut back, 8 bases at V and 2 bases at J, with 16 bases in the middle. CDR3 DNA sequence: TGTGCCAGTTCGGAAGGGAGGGTGGGCAATCAGCCCCAGCATTTT. It translates to CASSEGRVGNQPQHF.

CDR3 bases: TGTGCCAGCAGCGTAGCTCGGGATTCCTCTGGAAACACCATATATTTT. Translating gives CASSVARDSSGNTIYF. This chain joins TRBV9 and TRBJ1-3; D gene unclear. Trimming pared 0 bases from V and 0 bases from J, leaving 10 bases between. CDR3 length: 16 residues. The V gene's germline CDR1 is SGDLS and CDR2 YYNGEE.

CDR3 residues: CAISELAENSPLHF. The CDR3 DNA sequence: TGTGCCATCAGTGAGCTGGCTGAGAATTCACCCCTCCACTTT. This chain joins TRBV10-3 and TRBJ1-6, with D unclear. Per germline, CDR1 ENHRY and CDR2 SYGVKD. The CDR3 length is 14 residues. V dropped 2 bases and J dropped 7 bases, with 9 bases sitting between them.

The rearrangement links TRBV12-5 to TRBJ2-5; perhaps TRBD1 as D (6 bases). Germline V gene sequence: CDR1 LGHNT, CDR2 FRNRAP. Trimming cost V 4 bases and J 4 bases, with 19 bases left between them. There are 16 residues in the CDR3. The CDR3 sequence is CASGWLMSQGGETQYF. DNA for the CDR3: TGTGCTAGTGGTTGGCTAATGTCACAGGGCGGAGAGACCCAGTACTTC.

The chain carries TRBV6-1 and TRBJ2-5, with a weak D call TRBD1 (6 bases). CDR1 is MNHNS, CDR2 SASEGT, per germline. The V end was cut by 8 bases, the J end by 7 bases, with 14 bases between. CDR3 length equals 12 residues. CDR3 loop: CASLQGYGTQYF. The CDR3 DNA reads as TGTGCCAGCCTACAGGGTTACGGGACCCAGTACTTC.

This clone has a handful of counts. V is TRBV6-6 and J is TRBJ1-2; D gene unclear. The V end was cut by 0 bases, the J end by 8 bases, with 7 bases between. Germline-derived CDR1 and CDR2 are MNHNY and SVGAGI (reference sequence). There are 12 residues in the CDR3. CDR3 residues: CASSYSLRGYTF. CDR3 sequence (DNA): TGTGCCAGCAGTTACTCTCTTCGGGGCTACACCTTC.

The chain is built from TRBV18 and TRBJ1-1, with 7 bases that match TRBD1. Germline CDR1 KGHSH, CDR2 LQKENI. This CDR3 is 13 amino acids long. V was clipped by 6 bases and J by 2 bases; unmatched bases: 3. In DNA form, the CDR3 reads TGTGCCAGCTCGGGACAGACAAACACTGAAGCTTTCTTT. Translation gives CASSGQTNTEAFF. The whole variable domain, remainder taken from reference TRBV18 and TRBJ1-1, is NAGVMQNPRHLVRRRGQEARLRCSPMKGHSHVYWYRQLPEEGLKFMVYLQKENIIDESGMPKERFSAEFPKEGPSILRIQQVVRGDSAAYFCASSGQTNTEAFFGQGTRLTVV.

This chain uses TRBV9 with TRBJ1-2, with no clear D. This CDR3 has 11 amino acids. Germline-derived CDR1 and CDR2 are SGDLS and YYNGEE. V lost 4 bases and J lost 8, with 9 bases in between. CDR3 protein: CASSIGTGYTF. CDR3 DNA sequence: TGTGCCAGCAGCATTGGAACGGGCTACACCTTC. Together with reference TRBV9 and TRBJ1-2, the CDR3 gives the full variable domain: DSGVTQTPKHLITATGQRVTLRCSPRSGDLSVYWYQQSLDQGLQFLIQYYNGEERAKGNILERFSAQQFPDLHSELNLSSLELGDSALYFCASSIGTGYTFGSGTRLTVV.

The gene calls are TRBV6-5 and TRBJ2-2; D gene uncertain. The CDR3 runs to 15 residues. Germline V gene sequence: CDR1 MNHEY, CDR2 SVGAGI. The V and J ends lost 5 bases and 7 bases respectively, with 17 bases between them. The CDR3 is CASSLKGFLGGELFF. In nucleotides, the CDR3 is TGTGCCAGCAGTCTAAAGGGATTCCTTGGCGGGGAGCTGTTTTTT.